Listed below are T cell receptor beta chains from one sample, sequenced in a study of blood T cell repertoires in COVID-19. Assay: immunoSEQ multiplex PCR; the TCRdb copy retains only in-frame clones and omits some. Of around 50,000 clones in the sample, around nine tenths were seen once. Sample: peripheral blood. The source of these receptors is a man aged 60-69 years with active or convalescent COVID-19. Each CDR3 is given with its conserved first and last residue. D genes are given only for firm matches. Clone size appears in some rows only: once, few, many, or a class for an expanded clone.

. | TRBJ2-7 | . | TRBV5-1 | TGCGCCAGCAGCTTTTTAACACGACAGAAGTCCTACGAGCAGTACTTC | CASSFLTRQKSYEQYF
few | TRBJ1-2 | TRBD1 | TRBV19 | TGTGCCAGTCGGACTCAGGGGGCGCAGAACTATGGCTACACCTTC | CASRTQGAQNYGYTF
. | TRBJ1-6 | . | TRBV7-2 | TGTGCCAGCAGCGGACAATATAATTCACCCCTCCACTTT | CASSGQYNSPLHF
few | TRBJ1-5 | TRBD1 | TRBV28 | TGTGCCAGCAGTTTATTGCCCCGGGACAGAGTCCTTCGTCAGCCCCAGCATTTT | CASSLLPRDRVLRQPQHF
. | TRBJ1-1 | TRBD1 | TRBV18 | TGTGCCAGCTCACCCTCCAGGGGGCCGGTTGACACTGAAGCTTTCTTT | CASSPSRGPVDTEAFF
. | TRBJ2-5 | . | TRBV11-2 | TGTGCCAGCAGCACCCTAACGGGTCGCCCAGAGACCCAGTACTTC | CASSTLTGRPETQYF
few | TRBJ1-3 | . | TRBV9 | TGTGCCAGCAGCGTAGACGGGGGAGGAGTAAACACCATATATTTT | CASSVDGGGVNTIYF
. | TRBJ2-7 | TRBD1 | TRBV3-1/TRBV3-2 | TGTGCCAGCAGCCTTGGGACAGCGCGGGAGCAGTACTTC | CASSLGTAREQYF
. | TRBJ1-5 | . | TRBV6-6 | TGTGCCAGCAATGGGGGGGGAAGCAATCAGCCCCAGCATTTT | CASNGGGSNQPQHF
. | TRBJ2-7 | . | TRBV6-4 | TGTGCCAGCCGTGAAACTAGGGGGTACGAGCAGTACTTC | CASRETRGYEQYF
. | TRBJ1-5 | . | TRBV28 | TGTGCCAGCAGTTTACGGCTTCTAAACGGGAATCAGCCCCAGCATTTT | CASSLRLLNGNQPQHF
. | TRBJ2-7 | . | TRBV2 | TGTGCCAGCAGTGATCTAGCACGCCGAGGAGAGCAGTACTTC | CASSDLARRGEQYF
. | TRBJ2-1 | . | TRBV2 | TGTGCCAGCAGTCGGGTCGTCCCCGAACGGCACTACAATGAGCAGTTCTTC | CASSRVVPERHYNEQFF
. | TRBJ1-1 | TRBD1 | TRBV2 | TGTGCCAGCAGTGGACAGGGGGGCATGAACACTGAAGCTTTCTTT | CASSGQGGMNTEAFF
. | TRBJ1-1 | . | TRBV6-2/TRBV6-3 | TGTGCCAGCAGTTACTGGAAAGGGGGATTGTCTGAAGCTTTCTTT | CASSYWKGGLSEAFF
once | TRBJ1-1 | . | TRBV12-1 | TGTGCCAGCAGCCAAACCACAGGGTGGGTGGCTGAAGCTTTCTTT | CASSQTTGWVAEAFF
. | TRBJ1-2 | . | TRBV15 | TGTGCCACCAGCAGAGATTTTAGTGGTGGCTACACCTTC | CATSRDFSGGYTF
once | TRBJ1-6 | . | TRBV28 | TGTGCCAGCAGTTCGGTGGACACCCTCCACTTT | CASSSVDTLHF
. | TRBJ1-1 | . | TRBV3-1/TRBV3-2 | TGTGCCAGCAGCCATCTCGTGGAGGACACTGAAGCTTTCTTT | CASSHLVEDTEAFF
. | TRBJ2-2 | . | TRBV25-1 | TGTGCCAGCACGGGGACCGGGGAGCTGTTTTTT | CASTGTGELFF
. | TRBJ1-1 | . | TRBV15 | TGTGCCACCAGCTACAGTGTAGTTCCAGGGAATGAAGCTTTCTTT | CATSYSVVPGNEAFF
. | TRBJ1-6 | TRBD1 | TRBV30 | TGTGCCTGGAGTGTTAGACAGGGGGATTCACCCCTCCACTTT | CAWSVRQGDSPLHF
few | TRBJ1-1 | . | TRBV27 | TGTGCCAGCAGTTTAGAGGGCAGCGGGAACACTGAAGCTTTCTTT | CASSLEGSGNTEAFF
. | TRBJ1-5 | . | TRBV6-2/TRBV6-3 | TGTGCCAGCAGCGGTAACCAGGGCAATCAGCCCCAGCATTTT | CASSGNQGNQPQHF
. | TRBJ1-6 | . | TRBV19 | TGTGCCAGTAGTCTGGGTGGACACTCACCCCTCCACTTT | CASSLGGHSPLHF
. | TRBJ1-2 | TRBD1 | TRBV6-1 | TGTGCCAGCAGTGTCACGCCCGGGACAGGGGGCTTGATGGGTGGCTACACCTTC | CASSVTPGTGGLMGGYTF
. | TRBJ1-2 | TRBD1 | TRBV7-2 | TGTGCCAGCAGGCCAGGGACAGGCGATTATGGCTACACCTTC | CASRPGTGDYGYTF
. | TRBJ1-1 | . | TRBV5-1 | TGCGCCAGCAGCTTGGTTGGGGGCGAAGGAGCTTTCTTT | CASSLVGGEGAFF
. | TRBJ1-1 | . | TRBV25-1 | TGTGCCAGCAGTGGAGGAATAGTAAGTGAAGCTTTCTTT | CASSGGIVSEAFF
. | TRBJ1-6 | . | TRBV5-5 | TGTGCCAGCAGCTTGGCTTTTAACTATAATTCACCCCTCCACTTT | CASSLAFNYNSPLHF
. | TRBJ2-2 | . | TRBV6-1 | TGTGCCAGCAGTGAAATAGGGGGGGTCACCGGGGAGCTGTTTTTT | CASSEIGGVTGELFF
once | TRBJ1-4 | . | TRBV19 | TGTGCCAGTAGAGGAACTGGGGCCAATGAAAAACTGTTTTTT | CASRGTGANEKLFF
. | TRBJ2-7 | TRBD1 | TRBV9 | TGTGCCAGCAGCGCCGGGACAGGGTACGAGCAGTACTTC | CASSAGTGYEQYF
. | TRBJ1-2 | . | TRBV4-1 | TGCGCCAGCAGCCAAGGGACAGACTATGGCTACACCTTC | CASSQGTDYGYTF
. | TRBJ1-1 | . | TRBV19 | TGTGCCAGTAGTTCGTCTCTGCGGGACACTGAAGCTTTCTTT | CASSSSLRDTEAFF
few | TRBJ1-2 | . | TRBV2 | TGTGCCAGCGGGCTCCAGGTGGTGAAGGGCTACACCTTC | CASGLQVVKGYTF
. | TRBJ2-5 | TRBD1 | TRBV5-1 | TGCGCCAGCAGCCGACTTACCGGACAGGGGGCGGGAGAGACCCAGTACTTC | CASSRLTGQGAGETQYF
once | TRBJ1-2 | TRBD1 | TRBV2 | TGTGCCAGCAGGGGACCTCAGACAGGGGGCTATGGCTACACCTTC | CASRGPQTGGYGYTF
. | TRBJ1-5 | TRBD1 | TRBV24-1 | TGTGCCACCAGTGATTTGGCAGGGACAGACGAGCAGCCCCAGCATTTT | CATSDLAGTDEQPQHF
. | TRBJ2-7 | . | TRBV19 | TGTGCCAGTAGTATAGATCGTAGACAGTTCACCGAGCAGTACTTC | CASSIDRRQFTEQYF
. | TRBJ1-2 | . | TRBV5-1 | TGCGCCAGCAGCCTACAGGGCAACTATGGCTACACCTTC | CASSLQGNYGYTF
few | TRBJ2-1 | . | TRBV7-9 | TGTGCCAGCCATCTCCCGGGACTCAATGAGCAGTTCTTC | CASHLPGLNEQFF
. | TRBJ1-3 | . | TRBV19 | TGTGCCAGTAATCCAGGACACTCTGGAAACACCATATATTTT | CASNPGHSGNTIYF
. | TRBJ2-7 | . | TRBV2 | TGTGCCAGCAGTGCAGGGTACGAGCAGTACTTC | CASSAGYEQYF
. | TRBJ2-7 | TRBD1 | TRBV10-3 | TGTGCCACCACAGGGGAAACCTACGAGCAGTACTTC | CATTGETYEQYF
. | TRBJ2-5 | . | TRBV5-1 | TGCGCCAGCAGCTTGTTGCAGGGGAGTGGGGAGACCCAGTACTTC | CASSLLQGSGETQYF
. | TRBJ2-2 | TRBD1 | TRBV4-1 | TGCGCCAGCAGCCGAAGGACAGGGGCTGACACCGGGGAGCTGTTTTTT | CASSRRTGADTGELFF
. | TRBJ2-3 | TRBD2 | TRBV7-3 | TGTGCCAGCAGCTTAAGGGGACTAGCTGGCACAGATACGCAGTATTTT | CASSLRGLAGTDTQYF
once | TRBJ1-6 | . | TRBV27 | TGTGCCAGCAGTTTGCGGGGGCGCTTGGATTCACCCCTCCACTTT | CASSLRGRLDSPLHF
. | TRBJ1-1 | . | TRBV4-1 | TGCGCCAGCAGCCAAGTAACAAAAGAGGGGGGGCCTTTCTTT | CASSQVTKEGGPFF
once | TRBJ2-7 | TRBD2 | TRBV28 | TGTGCCAGCAGTTTAATCCCCTCGCTAGCGGGGGGCTCCTACGAGCAGTACTTC | CASSLIPSLAGGSYEQYF
once | TRBJ2-3 | . | TRBV3-1/TRBV3-2 | TGTGCCAGCAGCCAAGGAGGGAGAGGAACGCAGTATTTT | CASSQGGRGTQYF
once | TRBJ1-2 | . | TRBV19 | TGTGCCAGTAGTATAGTGACGGGGACTAGGGGCTACACCTTC | CASSIVTGTRGYTF